The next 27 T cell receptor beta chains were all read from a single sample in a study of blood T cells in healthy people across ages. A second PCR, run for about 7 to 11 cycles, used a sample-barcoded 5' primer plus a J-beta primer mix. A single record per CDR3 protein comes from TCRdb applying MiXCR to the 5' RACE reads. The data hold approximately 490,000 distinct CDR3 sequences, with 24% observed a single time. The same data also went into a second study, on T cells of mothers and their children.

The sequenced material came from blood. These receptors were collected from a boy aged 5-17 years in good health.

The gene calls are TRBV11-1 and TRBJ2-1, with D hard to call. The V gene lost 2 bases and the J gene lost 5 bases, with 10 bases spanning the gap. Germline V gives CDR1 SGHAT, CDR2 FQDESV (reference sequence). The CDR3 runs 14 residues. CDR3 in amino acids: CASSLRRRDNEQFF. The CDR3 DNA reads TGTGCCAGCAGCTTAAGGCGGAGAGACAATGAGCAGTTCTTC.

The rearrangement links TRBV9 to TRBJ2-5, with TRBD2 matching 13 bases. The J segment lost 5 bases and the V segment lost 3 bases, leaving 4 bases of the junction unmatched. Germline-derived CDR1 and CDR2 are SGDLS and YYNGEE. The CDR3 is 15 amino acids. CDR3 loop: CASSGGLAGDETQYF. In nucleotides, the CDR3 is TGTGCCAGCAGCGGAGGACTAGCGGGAGACGAGACCCAGTACTTC.

As concerns this clonotype: A junction boundary mismatches the germline segment, possibly from a read error. V and J are TRBV29-1 and TRBJ2-1; 7 bases are a match to TRBD2. This CDR3 has 16 amino acids. Germline V CDR1 and CDR2: SQVTM, ANQGSEA. CDR3: CGVGSSGIIAGNEQFF. CDR3 sequence (DNA): TGCGGCGTTGGGTCCAGCGGGATTATAGCCGGGAATGAGCAGTTCTTC.

This clonotype was seen at least ten times. The chain is built from TRBV7-2 and TRBJ2-3; TRBD1 aligns across 8 bases. The ends lost 5 bases at V and 6 bases at J; junction bases unmatched: 7. Germline-derived CDR1 and CDR2 are SGHTA and FQGNSA. The CDR3 consists of 14 residues. CDR3: CASSPDRVGDTQYF. CDR3 nucleotides: TGTGCCAGCAGCCCGGACAGGGTTGGGGATACGCAGTATTTT.

This clonotype was observed a handful of times. At one boundary the junction diverges from the germline segment, which might be a read error. The V and J genes are TRBV24-1 and TRBJ2-5; D is perhaps TRBD2 (7 bases). The CDR3 length is 16 residues. Per the germline V gene, CDR1 is KGHDR and CDR2 is SFDVKD. The CDR3 here is CATSDRRQGRAETQYF. The CDR3 bases are TGCGCCACCAGTGATCGGAGGCAGGGGAGGGCCGAGACCCAGTACTTC.

V is TRBV4-3 and J is TRBJ1-6; D unresolved. CDR1 is LGHNA, CDR2 YSLEER, per germline. The germline V and J ends were trimmed by 1 base and 7 bases, with 11 bases remaining between them. CDR3 length: 15 residues. CDR3 residues: CASSQADRRNSPLHF. CDR3 coding DNA: TGCGCCAGCAGCCAAGCTGACCGACGGAATTCACCCCTCCACTTT.

The sample holds a few counts of this clonotype. The gene calls are TRBV6-4 and TRBJ2-3; no firm D call. CDR3 length: 13 amino acids. Germline V gives CDR1 MRHNA, CDR2 SNTAGT. V was shortened by 4 bases and J by 0 bases, with 5 bases between the two germline ends. This CDR3 is CASSAFSTDTQYF. For the CDR3, the DNA is TGTGCCAGCAGTGCCTTCAGCACAGATACGCAGTATTTT.

There are a few counts of this clonotype. The chain links TRBV4-3 to TRBJ2-1; 9 nucleotides match TRBD1. The J call may be mistaken, given a closer DNA end match to TRBJ2-7. Germline CDR1 reads LGHNA; CDR2 reads YSLEER. This CDR3 contains 15 residues. In nucleotides, the CDR3 is TGCGCCAGCAGCCGGGGACAGGGCTTCGTGGACGAGCAGTACTTC. This sequence encodes CASSRGQGFVDEQYF.

The chain combines TRBV29-1 with TRBJ1-3, with 8 bases matching TRBD1. The junction had 6 bases not matched to a gene; V was cut back by 3 bases and J by 2 bases. The CDR3 extends over 15 amino acids. The germline gives CDR1 SQVTM, CDR2 ANQGSEA. Here the CDR3 reads CSVDGGTGAGNTIYF. The CDR3 DNA follows: TGCAGCGTTGACGGTGGGACAGGAGCTGGAAACACCATATATTTT.

This clonotype was found a few times. The chain combines TRBV24-1 with TRBJ2-1; TRBD1 agrees at 9 bases. V shed 10 bases and J 8 bases; nucleotides not matched to a gene: 17. The CDR3 has 16 amino acids. Germline CDR1 is KGHDR and CDR2 is SFDVKD. The CDR3 region has the DNA TGTGCCACTCGAAGCGTTCCCGGGACAGGGAGCGATGAGCAGTTCTTC. Its translation is CATRSVPGTGSDEQFF.

The chain recombines TRBV6-1 with TRBJ2-7, with a tentative D call TRBD2 (5 bases). Trimming pared 6 bases from V and 4 bases from J, leaving 22 bases between. The CDR3 runs 16 residues. Germline V lookup: CDR1 MNHNS, CDR2 SASEGT. The CDR3 sequence: CASSRAGGSRLYEQYF. CDR3 nucleotides: TGTGCCAGCAGCCGGGCTGGTGGGAGCCGACTTTACGAGCAGTACTTC.

This clonotype was seen a few times. This chain connects TRBV20-1 to TRBJ2-7; tentatively, D is TRBD2 (5 bases). Germline V gene data show CDR1 as DFQATT and CDR2 as SNEGSKA (reference sequence). This CDR3 has 11 amino acids. Trimming took off 6 bases at V and 2 bases at J, with 8 bases between the two ends. CDR3 bases: TGCAGTGCGGCCGGGGCCTACGAGCAGTACTTC. It yields the protein CSAAGAYEQYF.

The chain links TRBV29-1 to TRBJ1-2; D gene uncertain. Looked up from germline, CDR1 is SQVTM and CDR2 is ANQGSEA. The CDR3 contains 12 residues. V was shortened by 7 bases and J by 4 bases, with 13 bases between the two germline ends. CDR3 residues: CSARVGPYGYTF. As DNA, the CDR3 is TGCAGCGCTCGGGTCGGACCCTATGGCTACACCTTC.

Only a few counts were recorded for this clonotype. This chain links TRBV2 with TRBJ2-1, with 7 bases identical to TRBD2. With V trimmed by 1 base and J by 4 bases, 4 bases remained unmatched. This CDR3 has 15 residues. CDR1 is SNHLY, CDR2 FYNNEI, per germline. The CDR3 sequence is CASSEGGAGYNEQFF. CDR3 nucleotide sequence: TGTGCCAGCAGTGAAGGTGGAGCGGGATACAATGAGCAGTTCTTC.

This clonotype was counted at least ten times. The chain combines TRBV6-1 with TRBJ2-5; possibly TRBD1 for D (6 bases). Germline CDR1 and CDR2: MNHNS and SASEGT. This CDR3 region has 14 residues. Trimming took off 0 bases at V and 1 base at J, with 6 bases between the two ends. CDR3: CASSEAGAQETQYF. CDR3 nucleotides: TGTGCCAGCAGTGAAGCGGGGGCCCAAGAGACCCAGTACTTC.

The chain employs TRBV29-1 and TRBJ2-3; TRBD2 aligns across 8 bases. Trimming removed 8 bases from V and 3 bases from J; junction bases left unmatched: 7. Germline V gene lookup returns CDR1 SQVTM and CDR2 ANQGSEA. There are 13 residues in the CDR3. This chain's CDR3 is CSSGGGRTDTQYF. The CDR3 coding sequence is TGCAGCTCCGGGGGGGGGAGGACAGATACGCAGTATTTT.

This clonotype appeared a few times. Here the CDR3 DNA reads TGTGCCAGCAGTCCCCTCGGGACTAGAGTAGATACGCAGTATTTT. This translates into CASSPLGTRVDTQYF. The V call is TRBV27, the J call TRBJ2-3; 8 bases agree with TRBD2. The CDR3 runs to 15 residues. V lost 5 bases, J lost 5 bases, and 9 bases stayed unmatched. Germline loops: CDR1 MNHEY, CDR2 SMNVEV (reference sequence).

The chain combines TRBV28 with TRBJ2-4; D call uncertain. Deletions cut 6 bases from V and 8 bases from J, with 11 bases between. CDR3 length: 12 amino acids. Germline lookup yields CDR1 MDHEN and CDR2 SYDVKM. The CDR3 loop is CASSRIRDIQYF. DNA for the CDR3: TGTGCCAGCAGCCGGATTCGGGACATTCAGTACTTC.

The CDR3 coding sequence is TGTGCCAGCAGTTTACGGGGGAGCGGGGGGGCCAGCGGGGAGCTGTTTTTT. This sequence encodes CASSLRGSGGASGELFF. J is TRBJ2-2 and V is TRBV27; 10 bases agree with TRBD2. The CDR3 covers 17 residues. Losses at the gene ends were 2 bases for V and 7 bases for J; bases not matched to a gene: 10. Per germline, CDR1 MNHEY and CDR2 SMNVEV (reference sequence).

The chain couples TRBV4-3 to TRBJ2-2; tentative D call: TRBD2 (6 bases). Germline V gives CDR1 LGHNA, CDR2 YSLEER. This CDR3 has 16 residues. V lost 4 bases, J lost 1 base, and 13 bases lay in between. CDR3 DNA: TGCGCCAGCAGCCCGAAGGTCGGGGGGAACACCGGGGAGCTGTTTTTT. This gives the protein CASSPKVGGNTGELFF.

This chain connects TRBV24-1 to TRBJ2-5, with 8 bases identical to TRBD1. Germline trimming cut 3 bases from V and 0 bases from J; bases unmatched to any gene: 8. This CDR3 has 17 residues. Germline CDR1 reads KGHDR; CDR2 reads SFDVKD. The CDR3 spells CATSDHPGQEDQETQYF. CDR3 bases: TGTGCCACCAGTGATCATCCGGGACAGGAGGACCAAGAGACCCAGTACTTC.

The table lists this clonotype with a few counts. This chain connects TRBV11-3 to TRBJ2-1; D is undetermined. Germline values: CDR1 SGHNT, CDR2 YENEEA. Trimming stripped 6 bases from V and 6 bases from J, with 9 bases between. This CDR3 contains 12 residues. CDR3 bases: TGTGCCAGCAGTCGTAGCCGCAATGAGCAGTTCTTC. Amino acid sequence: CASSRSRNEQFF.

This clonotype was recorded many times. The junction and the germline gene differ at one end; a read error may be behind it. The rearrangement joins TRBV5-1 to TRBJ2-3; 8 nucleotides match TRBD1. CDR3 length: 15 residues. Germline-derived CDR1 and CDR2 are SGHRS and YFSETQ. CDR3 region: CASSSGQGHTDTQYF. Written as DNA, the CDR3 is TGTGCCAGCAGTTCCGGACAGGGACACACAGATACGCAGTATTTT.

This clonotype has more than one count but fewer than ten. The gene calls are TRBV7-9 and TRBJ2-5; D might be TRBD2 (6 bases). Germline values: CDR1 SEHNR, CDR2 FQNEAQ (reference sequence). Trimming shortened V by 2 bases and J by 5 bases, and 18 bases separated the two germline ends. The CDR3 is made up of 16 amino acids. The chain's CDR3 is CASSLLVADLRETQYF. The CDR3 DNA is TGTGCCAGCAGCTTACTGGTAGCGGACCTCCGGGAGACCCAGTACTTC.

This clonotype was recorded many times. This chain connects TRBV9 to TRBJ2-1; TRBD2 matches 15 bases. The CDR3 extends over 17 amino acids. V was pared by 4 bases and J by 7 bases, with 9 bases of the junction left unmatched. CDR1 SGDLS and CDR2 YYNGEE come from the germline V gene. CDR3 coding DNA: TGTGCCAGCAGCCCCCGGACTAGCGGGAGGGCGTTGAATGAGCAGTTCTTC. Protein: CASSPRTSGRALNEQFF.

The chain has TRBV12-3 or TRBV12-4 and TRBJ2-7; D is perhaps TRBD1 (5 bases). With 3 bases removed from V and 2 bases from J, the gap between germline ends came to 11 bases. This CDR3 contains 14 residues. CDR3 DNA sequence: TGTGCCAGCAGTTTGGGGCATGTCGCCTACGAGCAGTACTTC. This gives the protein CASSLGHVAYEQYF.

The chain has TRBV3-1 and TRBJ2-2, with 9 bases identical to TRBD1. V was clipped by 5 bases and J by 5 bases; unmatched bases: 15. The CDR3 runs to 18 residues. In germline, CDR1 is LGHDT, CDR2 YNNKEL (reference sequence). The CDR3 is CASSAHPGTGKTTGELFF. The CDR3 nucleotides are TGTGCCAGCAGCGCCCACCCTGGGACAGGGAAAACAACCGGGGAGCTGTTTTTT. Combining the CDR3 with reference TRBV3-1 and TRBJ2-2 gives the whole variable domain DTAVSQTPKYLVTQMGNDKSIKCEQNLGHDTMYWYKQDSKKFLKIMFSYNNKELIINETVPNRFSPKSPDKAHLNLHINSLELGDSAVYFCASSAHPGTGKTTGELFFGEGSRLTVL.